The 26 T cell receptor beta chains listed next were all sequenced from one sample in a study of blood T cell repertoires in COVID-19. The repertoire was sequenced with immunoSEQ multiplex PCR; TCRdb's copy has only in-frame clones and lacks some. The repertoire holds a few hundred thousand clones, with roughly 90% as singletons. Sequences were obtained from PBMCs or T cells enriched from blood (not recorded which). The receptors derive from a woman aged 30 to 39 who had recovered from COVID-19.

The gene calls are TRBV27 and TRBJ2-7; possibly TRBD2 for D (6 bases). The CDR3 is 13 residues long. Deletions cut 5 bases from V and 2 bases from J, with 10 bases between. Germline-derived CDR1 and CDR2 are MNHEY and SMNVEV (reference sequence). The CDR3 is CASSLGTPYEQYF. In DNA form, the CDR3 reads TGTGCCAGCAGTCTCGGGACTCCCTACGAGCAGTACTTC.

The V and J genes are TRBV5-1 and TRBJ2-1; no firm D call. The CDR3 extends over 11 amino acids. The germline V and J ends were trimmed by 6 bases and 4 bases, with 5 bases remaining between them. Germline V gene lookup returns CDR1 SGHRS and CDR2 YFSETQ. The CDR3 here is CASMRYNEQFF. The CDR3 nucleotides are TGCGCCAGCATGAGGTACAATGAGCAGTTCTTC.

The genes are TRBV6-5 and TRBJ2-7, with D possibly matching TRBD1 (7 bases). In germline, CDR1 is MNHEY, CDR2 SVGAGI. The CDR3 consists of 13 residues. V shed 6 bases and J shed 4 bases, with 13 bases lying between them. The CDR3 here is CASRRDRAYEQYF. CDR3 sequence (DNA): TGTGCCAGCAGGCGGGACAGAGCTTACGAGCAGTACTTC.

V is TRBV24-1 and J is TRBJ1-6; maybe TRBD1 (5 bases). Trimming removed 5 bases from V and 0 bases from J, with 19 bases in between. Germline values: CDR1 KGHDR, CDR2 SFDVKD. This CDR3 comprises 19 residues. DNA for the CDR3: TGTGCCACCAGTGGCCGGGACCGGGGGGGAAGCTCCTATAATTCACCCCTCCACTTT. This codes for CATSGRDRGGSSYNSPLHF.

The rearrangement joins TRBV9 to TRBJ2-2; D gene ambiguous. V shed 0 bases and J shed 4 bases, with 7 bases lying between them. The CDR3 is 14 amino acids. Germline V gene lookup returns CDR1 SGDLS and CDR2 YYNGEE. The DNA of the CDR3 is TGTGCCAGCAGCGTAGACACCTTCACCGGGGAGCTGTTTTTT. Protein product: CASSVDTFTGELFF.

The gene calls are TRBV11-2 and TRBJ2-7, with D possibly TRBD2 on 5 matching bases. In germline, CDR1 is SGHAT, CDR2 FQNNGV. Trimming stripped 6 bases from V and 3 bases from J, with 15 bases between. CDR3 length: 14 residues. The CDR3 region is CASSPSSGNYEQYF. The CDR3 DNA sequence: TGTGCCAGCAGTCCCTCCTCGGGGAACTACGAGCAGTACTTC.

This clone has more than one count but fewer than ten. The chain links TRBV5-4 to TRBJ1-1, with 9 bases that match TRBD1. Germline CDR1 is SGHNT and CDR2 is YYREEE (reference sequence). This CDR3 is 14 amino acids long. The J segment lost 1 base and the V segment lost 4 bases, leaving 2 bases of the junction unmatched. CDR3 loop: CASSRQGGNTEAFF. CDR3 nucleotide sequence: TGTGCCAGCAGCCGACAGGGGGGGAACACTGAAGCTTTCTTT.

V is TRBV11-3 and J is TRBJ2-7, with D unclear. Germline V CDR1 and CDR2: SGHNT, YENEEA. V lost 2 bases to trimming and J lost 7 bases, with 9 bases between them. This CDR3 is 12 amino acids long. The CDR3 loop reads CASSLNSGEQYF. The CDR3 nucleotides read TGTGCCAGCAGCTTAAATTCCGGGGAGCAGTACTTC. Supplemented by reference TRBV11-3 and TRBJ2-7, the full variable domain reads EAGVVQSPRYKIIEKKQPVAFWCNPISGHNTLYWYLQNLGQGPELLIRYENEEAVDDSQLPKDRFSAERLKGVDSTLKIQPAELGDSAVYLCASSLNSGEQYFGPGTRLTVT.

J is TRBJ1-5 and V is TRBV6-2 or TRBV6-3; D perhaps matches TRBD1 (5 bases). This CDR3 region has 15 residues. V lost 5 bases and J lost 1, with 12 bases in between. CDR1 is MNHEY, CDR2 SVGEGT, per germline. CDR3 DNA: TGTGCCAGCAGTAAGACAGCACCGAGCAATCAGCCCCAGCATTTT. It translates to CASSKTAPSNQPQHF.

CDR3 residues: CASSQLAGSTYEQYF. DNA for the CDR3: TGCGCCAGCAGCCAACTAGCGGGCTCCACCTACGAGCAGTACTTC. This chain connects TRBV4-3 to TRBJ2-7, with 8 bases identical to TRBD2. Germline CDR1 and CDR2: LGHNA and YSLEER. The CDR3 is 15 residues long. The J segment lost 2 bases and the V segment lost 2 bases, leaving 5 bases of the junction unmatched.

The rearrangement uses TRBV28 and TRBJ2-1, with 8 bases matching TRBD2. V was pared by 8 bases and J by 6 bases, with 15 bases of the junction left unmatched. The CDR3 spans 16 residues. Germline CDR1 reads MDHEN; CDR2 reads SYDVKM. This CDR3 is CASPPSGPPPPNEQFF. For the CDR3, the DNA is TGTGCCAGCCCCCCTAGCGGGCCTCCACCACCCAATGAGCAGTTCTTC. Supplemented by reference TRBV28 and TRBJ2-1, the full variable domain reads DVKVTQSSRYLVKRTGEKVFLECVQDMDHENMFWYRQDPGLGLRLIYFSYDVKMKEKGDIPEGYSVSREKKERFSLILESASTNQTSMYLCASPPSGPPPPNEQFFGPGTRLTVL.

This sequence joins TRBV27 and TRBJ1-1; perhaps TRBD1 as D (5 bases). V was pared by 2 bases and J by 5 bases, with 9 bases between. The CDR3 spans 13 residues. Germline CDR1 reads MNHEY; CDR2 reads SMNVEV (reference sequence). CDR3 protein: CASSLGRTTEAFF. In DNA form, the CDR3 reads TGTGCCAGCAGTTTAGGGCGGACAACTGAAGCTTTCTTT.

The chain has TRBV27 and TRBJ1-2, with TRBD1 matching 7 bases. The CDR3 is 14 amino acids. Germline values: CDR1 MNHEY, CDR2 SMNVEV (reference sequence). Trimming took 5 bases from V and 2 from J; bases not matched to a gene: 5. CDR3 amino acids: CASSPDRVNYGYTF. Written as DNA, the CDR3 is TGTGCCAGCAGTCCAGACAGGGTAAACTATGGCTACACCTTC.

The chain is built from TRBV4-2 and TRBJ2-1; 10 nucleotides agree with TRBD2. Germline V lookup: CDR1 LGHNA, CDR2 YNFKEQ. The length of the CDR3 is 15 residues. The J segment lost 6 bases and the V segment lost 1 base, leaving 3 bases of the junction unmatched. The CDR3 DNA reads TGTGCCAGCAGCCAAGGGCTAGCGGGGGTCAATGAGCAGTTCTTC. Protein sequence: CASSQGLAGVNEQFF.

CDR3 sequence: CASSLAGGLGGNEQFF. CDR3 bases: TGTGCCAGCAGCTTGGCCGGGGGACTAGGGGGGAATGAGCAGTTCTTC. The chain employs TRBV5-4 and TRBJ2-1, with 8 bases aligning to TRBD2. The trim removed 0 bases at V and 7 bases at J, leaving 9 bases unmatched. The germline V gene encodes CDR1 SGHNT and CDR2 YYREEE (reference sequence). The CDR3 is made up of 16 amino acids.

The rearrangement joins TRBV5-8 to TRBJ2-5, with TRBD2 identical over 7 bases. The CDR3 covers 15 residues. CDR1 is SGHTS and CDR2 is YDEGEE in the germline V gene. Unmatched junction bases numbered 11, after V lost 4 bases and J lost 5 bases. The CDR3 spells CASSQDPLGGETQYF. CDR3 DNA: TGTGCCAGCAGCCAGGACCCATTGGGAGGGGAGACCCAGTACTTC.

The chain is built from TRBV12-3 or TRBV12-4 and TRBJ1-1; a possible D gene is TRBD1 (6 bases). The CDR3 sequence is 13 residues long. V lost 3 bases and J 5 bases, leaving 10 bases between the germline ends. The CDR3 sequence: CASSFMGATEAFF. The CDR3 DNA reads TGTGCCAGCAGTTTCATGGGGGCAACTGAAGCTTTCTTT.

The V and J genes are TRBV5-4 and TRBJ1-2, with D possibly being TRBD1 (6 bases). Germline V CDR1 and CDR2: SGHNT, YYREEE (reference sequence). The CDR3 totals 15 residues. Between the trimmed V and J ends, which lost 4 bases and 7 bases, there was a span of 20 bases. The CDR3 spells CASSGRTGRWSGYTF. CDR3 bases: TGTGCCAGCAGCGGTAGAACAGGGAGATGGAGTGGCTACACCTTC.

The V gene is TRBV11-2, the J gene TRBJ1-1, with 9 bases aligning to TRBD1. V was pared by 5 bases and J by 5 bases, with 12 bases of the junction left unmatched. The CDR3 has 16 residues. The germline gives CDR1 SGHAT, CDR2 FQNNGV. The CDR3 is CASSNTGGGRRTEAFF. Written as DNA, the CDR3 is TGTGCCAGCAGCAACACAGGGGGCGGGAGGAGGACTGAAGCTTTCTTT.

The rearrangement uses TRBV27 and TRBJ2-7; 8 bases map to TRBD2. The length of the CDR3 is 14 residues. Germline CDR1 reads MNHEY; CDR2 reads SMNVEV (reference sequence). Trimming cost V 3 bases and J 4 bases; bases outside gene matches: 5. DNA of the CDR3: TGTGCCAGCAGTTTTTTACCGGGAGGGTACGAGCAGTACTTC. Its translation: CASSFLPGGYEQYF.

This chain uses TRBV9 with TRBJ1-4; possibly TRBD1 for D (6 bases). Germline V gene sequence: CDR1 SGDLS, CDR2 YYNGEE. This CDR3 contains 17 residues. Trimming stripped 0 bases from V and 5 bases from J, with 17 bases between. CDR3 sequence (DNA): TGTGCCAGCAGCGTAGAGAGACCGGGACAAGGGAATGAAAAACTGTTTTTT. Translating it yields CASSVERPGQGNEKLFF.

The chain couples TRBV7-2 to TRBJ2-1, with D maybe TRBD2 (5 bases). Trimming removed 4 bases at V and 8 bases at J, with 15 bases between. Per the germline V gene, CDR1 is SGHTA and CDR2 is FQGNSA. The length of the CDR3 is 14 residues. The CDR3 is CASSSRGLNDEQFF. The CDR3 DNA sequence: TGTGCCAGCAGCTCGAGAGGGCTGAATGATGAGCAGTTCTTC. Drawing the rest from reference TRBV7-2 and TRBJ2-1, the complete variable domain is GAGVSQSPSNKVTEKGKDVELRCDPISGHTALYWYRQSLGQGLEFLIYFQGNSAPDKSGLPSDRFSAERTGGSVSTLTIQRTQQEDSAVYLCASSSRGLNDEQFFGPGTRLTVL.

The rearrangement links TRBV4-2 to TRBJ2-1; 10 bases fit TRBD2. Trimming removed 0 bases from V and 15 bases from J; junction bases left unmatched: 8. The length of the CDR3 is 14 residues. Germline V gene sequence: CDR1 LGHNA, CDR2 YNFKEQ. CDR3 in DNA: TGTGCCAGCAGCCAAGATCTCCTAGCGGGAGTGCTGTTCTTC. Translated: CASSQDLLAGVLFF.

The rearrangement joins TRBV5-1 to TRBJ2-5, with 16 bases identical to TRBD2. CDR3 length: 17 residues. Unmatched junction bases numbered 8, after V lost 4 bases and J lost 5 bases. CDR1 and CDR2 (germline): SGHRS, YFSETQ. The CDR3 bases are TGCGCCAGCAGCGACGGGACTAGCGGGGGGGCCAGGGAGACCCAGTACTTC. Translating gives CASSDGTSGGARETQYF.

The chain recombines TRBV9 with TRBJ2-1; tentatively, D is TRBD1 (5 bases). This CDR3 has 13 amino acids. Germline values: CDR1 SGDLS, CDR2 YYNGEE. V lost 1 base to trimming and J lost 6 bases, with 8 bases between them. The CDR3 sequence is CASSVLTGNEQFF. Written as DNA, the CDR3 is TGTGCCAGCAGCGTACTAACAGGCAATGAGCAGTTCTTC.

The chain is built from TRBV4-1 and TRBJ1-1; 10 nucleotides match TRBD1. Germline CDR1 MGHRA, CDR2 YSYEKL. The junction had 6 bases not matched to a gene; V was cut back by 4 bases and J by 4 bases. The CDR3 is 15 amino acids. CDR3 DNA: TGCGCCAGCAGCCCAGAAGGGACAGGGGCCACTGAAGCTTTCTTT. It translates to CASSPEGTGATEAFF.